Each of the 17 T cell receptor beta chains below was sequenced from the same sample in a study of blood T cell repertoires in COVID-19. Data came from immunoSEQ multiplex PCR; TCRdb stores just in-frame clones and leaves some out. Of hundreds of thousands of clones in the sample, 88% were seen once. Specimen: PBMCs or T cells enriched from blood (not recorded which). The receptor source for this set is a woman in her twenties or thirties who had recovered from COVID-19.

This chain uses TRBV6-6 with TRBJ2-3; D perhaps matches TRBD2 (7 bases). V shed 4 bases and J shed 6 bases, with 11 bases lying between them. Germline CDR1 is MNHNY and CDR2 is SVGAGI (reference sequence). This CDR3 is built from 13 residues. The CDR3 loop reads CASSWGGPDTQYF. The DNA for the CDR3 is TGTGCCAGCAGTTGGGGGGGGCCCGATACGCAGTATTTT.

V and J are TRBV5-1 and TRBJ2-3; TRBD2 matches 11 bases. The CDR3 totals 19 residues. The ends lost 0 bases at V and 0 bases at J; junction bases unmatched: 9. Germline loops: CDR1 SGHRS, CDR2 YFSETQ. The CDR3 DNA reads TGCGCCAGCAGCTTGGTCAGCCTAGCGGGAGGCGTTAGCACAGATACGCAGTATTTT. This codes for CASSLVSLAGGVSTDTQYF.

The chain uses TRBV19 and TRBJ1-2; the D gene is possibly TRBD1 (5 bases). V gave up 3 bases and J gave up 11 bases, with 16 bases separating them. This CDR3 contains 13 residues. The germline CDR1 and CDR2 sequences are LNHDA and SQIVND (reference sequence). In DNA form, the CDR3 reads TGTGCCAGTAGTATCTTTCGGACGGGACTTTACACCTTC. This sequence encodes CASSIFRTGLYTF.

The chain links TRBV24-1 to TRBJ1-2, with D possibly matching TRBD1 (6 bases). Germline V CDR1 and CDR2: KGHDR, SFDVKD. V lost 4 bases, J lost 2 bases, and 10 bases lay in between. This CDR3 contains 14 residues. The CDR3: CATSERGSNYGYTF. For the CDR3, the DNA is TGTGCCACCAGTGAGAGGGGGTCCAACTATGGCTACACCTTC.

This chain joins TRBV28 and TRBJ1-5; weak D call: TRBD1 (5 bases). Per germline, CDR1 MDHEN and CDR2 SYDVKM. The CDR3 contains 15 residues. V was trimmed by 6 bases and J by 3 bases, leaving 15 bases between them. This CDR3 reads CASRLPDNLNQPQHF. CDR3 DNA sequence: TGTGCCAGCAGGTTACCGGACAACCTCAATCAGCCCCAGCATTTT. Together with reference TRBV28 and TRBJ1-5, the CDR3 gives the full variable domain: DVKVTQSSRYLVKRTGEKVFLECVQDMDHENMFWYRQDPGLGLRLIYFSYDVKMKEKGDIPEGYSVSREKKERFSLILESASTNQTSMYLCASRLPDNLNQPQHFGDGTRLSIL.

This clone was seen only a few times. Other DNA sequences in this specimen translate into the identical CDR3. This rearrangement joins TRBV12-3 or TRBV12-4 to TRBJ1-5; 9 bases are a match to TRBD1. J lost 4 bases, V lost 6 bases, and 1 base had no gene match. The length of the CDR3 is 13 residues. CDR3 protein: CASRGTGNQPQHF. CDR3 nucleotides: TGTGCCAGCAGGGGGACAGGGAATCAGCCCCAGCATTTT.

The J gene is TRBJ1-3, the V gene TRBV18; no clear D. V was pared by 5 bases and J by 0 bases, with 8 bases between. The V gene's germline CDR1 is KGHSH and CDR2 LQKENI. The CDR3 runs 14 residues. The CDR3 sequence: CASSAGNSGNTIYF. CDR3 in DNA: TGTGCCAGCTCAGCGGGCAACTCTGGAAACACCATATATTTT.

The chain combines TRBV5-1 with TRBJ1-5; possibly TRBD1 for D (5 bases). Germline V gives CDR1 SGHRS, CDR2 YFSETQ. The CDR3 contains 16 residues. V lost 2 bases and J lost 4, with 16 bases in between. CDR3 nucleotides: TGCGCCAGCAGCTTAGGAGGACCGGGGACTAATCAGCCCCAGCATTTT. It codes for CASSLGGPGTNQPQHF.

The rearrangement uses TRBV10-3 and TRBJ2-1, with D hard to call. Germline CDR1 and CDR2: ENHRY and SYGVKD. The CDR3 loop spans 15 amino acids. Trimming pared 2 bases from V and 3 bases from J, leaving 11 bases between. The CDR3 loop is CAISERAASYNEQFF. The CDR3 coding sequence is TGTGCCATCAGTGAGCGCGCGGCTAGCTACAATGAGCAGTTCTTC.

The table lists this clone with a count of one. J is TRBJ1-6 and V is TRBV10-3, with 7 bases matching TRBD1. CDR1 and CDR2 from the germline V gene are ENHRY and SYGVKD. After removal of 10 bases from V and 4 bases from J, the junction contained 13 bases not matched to a gene. This CDR3 contains 16 residues. The CDR3, as DNA: TGTGCCACCTTGCCGGGACAGCTAACGTATAATTCACCCCTCCACTTT. Translated: CATLPGQLTYNSPLHF.

This chain connects TRBV21-1 to TRBJ1-2; the table's D call, TRBD1, was not checked against the DNA. TRBV21-1 is tagged as a pseudogene. CDR3 length: 17 residues. The CDR3 region has the DNA TGTGCCAGCAGCAAGCTAATCTCCCCGACAGGGATCTATGGCTACACCTTC. Translated, it gives CASSKLISPTGIYGYTF.

This chain joins TRBV3-1 (or the pseudogene TRBV3-2) and TRBJ1-4; D possibly corresponds to TRBD1 (5 bases). Trimming removed 6 bases from V and 4 bases from J, with 12 bases in between. This CDR3 has 14 amino acids. Germline CDR1 and CDR2: LGHDT and YNNKEL (reference sequence). DNA of the CDR3: TGTGCCAGCAGGCTGGGGGGTGTTAATGAAAAACTGTTTTTT. Its protein is CASRLGGVNEKLFF.

CDR3 protein: CASSSGGLAGYHEQFF. DNA of the CDR3: TGTGCCAGCAGTTCCGGGGGACTAGCGGGATACCATGAGCAGTTCTTC. The chain has TRBV28 and TRBJ2-1; TRBD2 matches 13 bases. Germline V gene data show CDR1 as MDHEN and CDR2 as SYDVKM. This CDR3 contains 16 residues. The V gene end was trimmed by 4 bases and the J gene end by 8 bases; junction bases not matched to a gene: 8.

The rearrangement links TRBV18 to TRBJ1-6; D possibly corresponds to TRBD1 (5 bases). This CDR3 comprises 14 residues. CDR1 and CDR2 from the germline V gene are KGHSH and LQKENI. Trimming took 3 bases from V and 9 from J, leaving 12 bases between them. The DNA for the CDR3 is TGTGCCAGCTCACCCACAGGTTGGGGTTCACCCCTCCACTTT. Amino acid sequence: CASSPTGWGSPLHF.

The V gene is TRBV7-3, the J gene TRBJ2-3, with TRBD2 identical over 7 bases. The CDR3 covers 14 residues. Per the germline V gene, CDR1 is SGHTA and CDR2 is FQGTGA. Germline trimming cut 1 base from V and 11 bases from J; bases unmatched to any gene: 9. The CDR3 sequence is CASSLREGPGGQYF. The CDR3 DNA sequence: TGTGCCAGCAGCTTAAGGGAGGGGCCTGGTGGGCAGTATTTT. Full variable domain (rest looked up from reference TRBV7-3 and TRBJ2-3): GAGVSQTPSNKVTEKGKYVELRCDPISGHTALYWYRQSLGQGPEFLIYFQGTGAADDSGLPNDRFFAVRPEGSVSTLKIQRTERGDSAVYLCASSLREGPGGQYFGPGTRLTVL.

J is TRBJ1-1 and V is TRBV4-1; tentative D call: TRBD1 (6 bases). The CDR3 extends over 14 amino acids. V lost 2 bases and J 11 bases, leaving 18 bases between the germline ends. In germline, CDR1 is MGHRA, CDR2 YSYEKL. The CDR3 protein is CASSQLQGYTAAFF. The DNA for the CDR3 is TGCGCCAGCAGCCAATTACAGGGTTATACAGCGGCTTTCTTT.

The V gene is TRBV7-9, the J gene TRBJ2-5; tentatively, D is TRBD2 (5 bases). Trimming cost V 5 bases and J 1 base, with 14 bases left between them. The CDR3 length is 15 residues. CDR1 SEHNR and CDR2 FQNEAQ come from the germline V gene (reference sequence). CDR3 nucleotides: TGTGCCAGCAGCCTCTCGACGGGGATCCAAGAGACCCAGTACTTC. Translating it yields CASSLSTGIQETQYF.